What follows are 22 T cell receptor beta chains derived from one specimen sequenced in a study of blood T cell repertoires in COVID-19. Only in-frame clones appear in the TCRdb table, and some are missing; sequencing was by immunoSEQ multiplex PCR. Among approximately 470,000 clones listed, approximately 86% were seen once. The sequencing sample was made of PBMCs or T cells enriched from blood (not recorded which). These receptors were collected from a woman under 30 who had recovered from COVID-19.

The chain couples TRBV12-5 to TRBJ1-2; 10 bases are shared with TRBD1. CDR3 length equals 14 residues. Germline V gives CDR1 LGHNT, CDR2 FRNRAP. The ends lost 7 bases at V and 7 bases at J; junction bases unmatched: 9. The CDR3 spells CASANDRGQGGYTF. The CDR3 region has the DNA TGTGCTAGTGCTAACGACAGGGGGCAGGGTGGCTACACCTTC.

The V and J genes are TRBV2 and TRBJ2-7, with 9 bases matching TRBD1. The CDR3 extends over 14 amino acids. CDR1 SNHLY and CDR2 FYNNEI come from the germline V gene. J lost 7 bases, V lost 6 bases, and 10 bases had no gene match. The CDR3: CASRFGQGSIEQYF. For the CDR3, the DNA is TGTGCCAGCAGGTTCGGACAGGGGTCAATAGAGCAGTACTTC. The variable domain in full, with the rest retrieved from reference TRBV2 and TRBJ2-7, is EPEVTQTPSHQVTQMGQEVILRCVPISNHLYFYWYRQILGQKVEFLVSFYNNEISEKSEIFDDQFSVERPDGSNFTLKIRSTKLEDSAMYFCASRFGQGSIEQYFGPGTRLTVT.

The chain employs TRBV11-3 and TRBJ2-3; D possibly corresponds to TRBD1 (6 bases). V was trimmed by 3 bases and J by 2 bases, leaving 9 bases between them. Germline assignment: CDR1 SGHNT and CDR2 YENEEA. The CDR3 sequence is 14 residues long. The CDR3 DNA reads as TGTGCCAGCAGCTTGGGACACCTCACAGATACGCAGTATTTT. As protein: CASSLGHLTDTQYF.

The table lists this clone with a few counts. This sequence joins TRBV23-1 and TRBJ1-4, with a weak D call TRBD1 (6 bases). TRBV23-1 is treated as an ORF (open reading frame) with a function not yet certain. The CDR3 is 19 amino acids. Trimming took 2 bases from V and 6 from J, leaving 25 bases between them. The CDR3 nucleotides read TGCGCCAGCAGTCAACCGGACGATCGCGAACAGGGCAGGGATGAAAAACTGTTTTTT. Its protein product is CASSQPDDREQGRDEKLFF.

This chain uses TRBV7-8 with TRBJ2-3, with 8 positions matching TRBD2. V gave up 3 bases and J gave up 2 bases; unmatched junction bases: 7. The CDR3 is 16 amino acids. Germline V gene lookup returns CDR1 SGHVS and CDR2 FQNEAQ. The CDR3 protein is CASSFKGAGDTDTQYF. The CDR3 DNA follows: TGTGCCAGCAGCTTCAAAGGAGCGGGGGACACAGATACGCAGTATTTT.

This chain links TRBV30 with TRBJ2-1, with D possibly matching TRBD1 (5 bases). This CDR3 is built from 14 residues. Per the germline V gene, CDR1 is GTSNPN and CDR2 is SVGIG (reference sequence). Trimming took 4 bases from V and 8 from J, leaving 18 bases between them. The CDR3 reads CAWTAPVLGDEQFF. DNA of the CDR3: TGTGCCTGGACGGCCCCGGTCCTAGGGGATGAGCAGTTCTTC.

The chain employs TRBV18 and TRBJ2-2; maybe TRBD1 (6 bases). V was trimmed by 6 bases and J by 2 bases, leaving 16 bases between them. CDR1 is KGHSH, CDR2 LQKENI, per germline. CDR3 size: 16 residues. CDR3 nucleotides: TGTGCCAGCTCTCAAACAGGGCTCAAAAACACCGGGGAGCTGTTTTTT. It codes for CASSQTGLKNTGELFF.

V is TRBV12-5 and J is TRBJ2-2, with D possibly TRBD2 on 5 matching bases. This CDR3 is 16 amino acids long. The V and J ends lost 3 bases and 0 bases respectively, with 11 bases between them. The germline gives CDR1 LGHNT, CDR2 FRNRAP. The CDR3 region has the DNA TGTGCTAGTGGTTTTTTGGCGGGCGCGAACACCGGGGAGCTGTTTTTT. Translated, it gives CASGFLAGANTGELFF.

This clone occurred once. The chain recombines TRBV9 with TRBJ1-3, with TRBD1 as a possible D gene (6 bases). V dropped 2 bases and J dropped 4 bases, with 13 bases sitting between them. Germline assignment: CDR1 SGDLS and CDR2 YYNGEE. The CDR3 has 15 amino acids. The CDR3 region has the DNA TGTGCCAGCAGCGTCCGACAGGATGGAGGAAACACCATATATTTT. This gives the protein CASSVRQDGGNTIYF.

The chain uses TRBV9 and TRBJ2-4; D may be TRBD1 (5 bases). There are 13 residues in the CDR3. The germline V and J ends were trimmed by 4 bases and 10 bases, with 15 bases remaining between them. The V gene's germline CDR1 is SGDLS and CDR2 YYNGEE. CDR3 protein: CASSSIRDEIQYF. The CDR3 DNA sequence: TGTGCCAGCAGCTCCATCAGGGATGAGATTCAGTACTTC.

This rearrangement joins TRBV6-1 to TRBJ2-4, with TRBD2 as a possible D gene (6 bases). CDR1 MNHNS and CDR2 SASEGT come from the germline V gene. Trimming pared 4 bases from V and 6 bases from J, leaving 19 bases between. The CDR3 runs to 16 residues. Written as DNA, the CDR3 is TGTGCCAGCAGTGCATATGGAGGGAACGAGCGAAACATTCAGTACTTC. Protein: CASSAYGGNERNIQYF.

The chain combines TRBV4-1 with TRBJ2-7, with D perhaps matching TRBD2 (6 bases). The V and J ends lost 2 bases and 4 bases respectively, with 18 bases between them. The CDR3 runs 16 residues. Per the germline V gene, CDR1 is MGHRA and CDR2 is YSYEKL. The CDR3 protein is CASSQLYGGQRYEQYF. In DNA, the CDR3 is TGCGCCAGCAGCCAATTATACGGAGGGCAAAGGTACGAGCAGTACTTC.

This clone has more than one count but fewer than ten. This rearrangement joins TRBV15 to TRBJ1-5, with D perhaps TRBD1 (6 bases). V was clipped by 0 bases and J by 7 bases, with 13 bases between them. The CDR3 covers 15 residues. The germline V gene has CDR1 LNHNV and CDR2 YYDKDF (reference sequence). CDR3 in DNA: TGTGCCACCAGCAGAGAAGGGGCAGGGGTGCAGCCCCAGCATTTT. It is translated as CATSREGAGVQPQHF.

This sequence joins TRBV4-1 and TRBJ1-5; D ambiguous. V lost 3 bases and J 4 bases, leaving 13 bases between the germline ends. From germline, CDR1 is MGHRA and CDR2 YSYEKL. The CDR3 is 15 amino acids. Written as DNA, the CDR3 is TGCGCCAGCAGCCACCTACGGGATCTGAATCAGCCCCAGCATTTT. Its translation: CASSHLRDLNQPQHF.

The rearrangement links TRBV11-2 to TRBJ2-3; the match to TRBD2 covers 7 bases. This CDR3 is built from 14 residues. Germline assignment: CDR1 SGHAT and CDR2 FQNNGV. The J segment lost 5 bases and the V segment lost 2 bases, leaving 4 bases of the junction unmatched. As DNA, the CDR3 is TGTGCCAGCAGCTTACTCGGGGGGATAGATACGCAGTATTTT. This codes for CASSLLGGIDTQYF.

The chain carries TRBV2 and TRBJ2-1; TRBD2 matches 9 bases. Unmatched junction bases numbered 5, after V lost 2 bases and J lost 6 bases. The CDR3 is 15 residues long. CDR1 and CDR2 (germline): SNHLY, FYNNEI. CDR3: CASSERPSGVNEQFF. DNA for the CDR3: TGTGCCAGCAGTGAAAGGCCTAGCGGGGTCAATGAGCAGTTCTTC.

V usage is TRBV19 and J usage is TRBJ2-1; 12 bases fit TRBD2. Per germline, CDR1 LNHDA and CDR2 SQIVND (reference sequence). V shed 5 bases and J 3 bases; nucleotides not matched to a gene: 11. This CDR3 is built from 18 residues. The chain's CDR3 is CASSEILWTSGVYNEQFF. The CDR3 DNA reads as TGTGCCAGTAGTGAGATTTTATGGACTAGCGGGGTCTACAATGAGCAGTTCTTC.

This clone was counted a single time. The CDR3, as DNA: TGTGCCAGCGACCCGGGACAGGGAGAGGGAGAGGAAAAACTGTTTTTT. Its protein is CASDPGQGEGEEKLFF. This chain links TRBV6-6 with TRBJ1-4, with TRBD1 matching 9 bases. CDR1 and CDR2 (germline): MNHNY, SVGAGI (reference sequence). This CDR3 has 16 amino acids. J was trimmed by 8 bases and V by 8 bases; bases with no gene match: 15.

This rearrangement joins TRBV24-1 to TRBJ2-2; 8 bases map to TRBD2. Germline V gene sequence: CDR1 KGHDR, CDR2 SFDVKD. V shed 4 bases, J shed 5 bases, and the junction held 8 bases outside the gene matches. The CDR3 runs to 16 residues. The CDR3 protein is CATSDPRAGATGELFF. CDR3 nucleotide sequence: TGTGCCACCAGTGACCCACGAGCGGGGGCGACCGGGGAGCTGTTTTTT.

The chain uses TRBV5-1 and TRBJ2-3; no clear D gene. CDR1 is SGHRS, CDR2 YFSETQ, per germline. Trimming removed 3 bases from V and 1 base from J, with 9 bases in between. The CDR3 has 14 amino acids. The CDR3 is CASSWAAGTDTQYF. CDR3 coding DNA: TGCGCCAGCAGCTGGGCCGCTGGCACAGATACGCAGTATTTT.

The rearrangement links TRBV2 to TRBJ1-2; D is undetermined. V dropped 10 bases and J dropped 4 bases, with 22 bases sitting between them. The CDR3 runs to 15 residues. Looked up from germline, CDR1 is SNHLY and CDR2 is FYNNEI. The CDR3 nucleotides are TGTGCCACTAGACCCGGCCTCGAGCCAGCCTATGGCTACACCTTC. As protein: CATRPGLEPAYGYTF.

The rearrangement links TRBV10-3 to TRBJ2-2; 9 bases fit TRBD1. The CDR3 length is 17 residues. In germline, CDR1 is ENHRY, CDR2 SYGVKD. The ends lost 4 bases at V and 5 bases at J; junction bases unmatched: 11. The CDR3 loop reads CAISANSGQGRTGELFF. The DNA of the CDR3 is TGTGCCATCAGTGCAAATTCGGGACAGGGAAGGACCGGGGAGCTGTTTTTT.